The sequence of this T cell receptor beta chain was determined in a study of OX40 agonist ivuxolimab in advanced cancers. Germline lookup yields CDR1 WSHSY and CDR2 SAAADI. V was clipped by 6 bases and J by 6 bases; unmatched bases: 16. This CDR3 is built from 17 residues. Clones were sequenced by immunoSEQ multiplex PCR, and TCRdb holds only the in-frame ones, with some missing. The repertoire consists of tens of thousands of clones, with around 86% occurring once and the leading ten covering about 1.1%. This sequence originates from an adult with an advanced solid tumor such as melanoma, head and neck, liver or kidney cancer. The source material was CD4+ or CD8+ T cells sorted from blood, sampled in a trial of the OX40 agonist ivuxolimab. This chain connects TRBV10-2 to TRBJ2-4, with TRBD2 matching 8 bases. CDR3 nucleotides: TGCGCCAGCAGAGGAGCGGGAGAGAGGGGGGTGGGAAACATTCAGTACTTC. It is translated as CASRGAGERGVGNIQYF.